The 5 T cell receptor beta chains listed next were all sequenced from one sample in a study of T-cell reconstitution after alpha-beta-depleted transplantation in children. Researchers prepared the TCRbeta library using unique molecular identifiers, the study reports. TCRdb ran MiXCR on the PCR reads and lists one entry per CDR3 protein. This repertoire shows a few hundred thousand distinct CDR3 sequences, under 13% found once; its top ten account for 2% to 2.5%. The specimen was PBMCs from the stem cell graft donor, collected from the stem cell graft. The receptors shown here come from a human donor who donated a stem cell graft to a child with acute lymphoblastic leukemia.

The chain employs TRBV28 and TRBJ2-7; 12 nucleotides align to TRBD2. Germline assignment: CDR1 MDHEN and CDR2 SYDVKM. The trim removed 3 bases at V and 0 bases at J, leaving 12 bases unmatched. The CDR3 loop spans 19 amino acids. The CDR3 DNA is TGTGCCAGCAGTTTGCCCCCGGGACTAGCGGGCCCTGGCTCCTACGAGCAGTACTTC. Translating gives CASSLPPGLAGPGSYEQYF.

This chain joins TRBV5-1 and TRBJ2-7; 7 positions agree with TRBD2. CDR3 length: 15 residues. Germline loops: CDR1 SGHRS, CDR2 YFSETQ. Trimming at V came to 0 bases and at J to 2 bases, leaving 5 bases not matched to a gene. CDR3 nucleotide sequence: TGCGCCAGCAGCTTGGTGTTCGGACTAGCCTACGAGCAGTACTTC. This gives the protein CASSLVFGLAYEQYF. Looking up the rest from reference TRBV5-1 and TRBJ2-7 gives the full variable domain: KAGVTQTPRYLIKTRGQQVTLSCSPISGHRSVSWYQQTPGQGLQFLFEYFSETQRNKGNFPGRFSGRQFSNSRSEMNVSTLELGDSALYLCASSLVFGLAYEQYFGPGTRLTVT.

This clonotype was counted between two and nine times. V and J are TRBV28 and TRBJ1-5; possible D gene TRBD1, 6 bases. In germline, CDR1 is MDHEN, CDR2 SYDVKM. Trimming left V 6 bases short and J 4 bases short, with 19 bases between. The CDR3 spans 16 residues. CDR3 region: CASRSQGWSNNQPQHF. The CDR3 DNA follows: TGTGCCAGCAGGTCACAGGGCTGGAGCAATAATCAGCCCCAGCATTTT.

CDR3 nucleotides: TGCAGCTACCTTGCCCGAGGGGGAGCCCCAGATACGCAGTATTTT. Protein: CSYLARGGAPDTQYF. V and J are TRBV29-1 and TRBJ2-3; D might be TRBD1 (6 bases). V shed 8 bases and J shed 4 bases, with 22 bases lying between them. The CDR3 length is 15 residues. The germline V gene has CDR1 SQVTM and CDR2 ANQGSEA.

This clonotype occurred a few times. CDR3 nucleotide sequence: TGTGCCAGCAGCTTAGGCCACGGTGGCGGATCAAACTATGGCTACACCTTC. Translated: CASSLGHGGGSNYGYTF. The rearrangement links TRBV13 to TRBJ1-2; D gene uncertain. Per the germline V gene, CDR1 is PRHDT and CDR2 is FYEKMQ (reference sequence). The CDR3 loop spans 17 amino acids. Trimming cost V 0 bases and J 2 bases, with 16 bases left between them. Filled out from reference TRBV13 and TRBJ1-2, the complete variable domain reads AAGVIQSPRHLIKEKRETATLKCYPIPRHDTVYWYQQGPGQDPQFLISFYEKMQSDKGSIPDRFSAQQFSDYHSELNMSSLELGDSALYFCASSLGHGGGSNYGYTFGSGTRLTVV.